This T cell receptor beta chain was profiled in a study of blood T cell repertoires in COVID-19 (TCRdb year 2020). Some background on the complete study: Samples covering the acute and convalescent phases of COVID-19 were provided by collaborators in the United States, Italy and Spain. The material from the prospective study consisted of cDNA or gDNA derived from T cells, B-cell-depleted T cells, or PBMCs. The dataset comprised deeply sampled blood TCRbeta repertoires from subjects exposed to, actively infected with, or recovered from COVID-19. The repertoires were released in a freely available public database intended as a resource for research on the immune response to SARS-CoV-2. The samples were drawn from the first 160 participants of the ongoing ImmuneRACE study and from over 950 subjects provided by 6 global collaborators. Sample metadata almost always included a de-identified subject ID, COVID-19 status, age in years and sex. HLA class I and class II types, where available, came from metadata supplied by the sample provider rather than from assay-based typing. The paper's findings and limits, for the study overall: The quantity of clinical and demographic metadata differed by source and by participant and was supplied without curation.

The CDR3 covers 14 residues, taking in both the cysteine and the phenylalanine. Left in the record is the CDR3 DNA by itself, 42 bases read in frame from the first base. The junction shows trimming of 2 bases on V and 5 bases on J, plus 9 bases between the germline ends. CDR1 and CDR2, per the germline V gene, are MNHNS and SASEGT. Details on this clone: Its antigen remains undetermined. No much larger clone exists at a distance of one base, and base qualities are not known.

At one collaborating source in Seattle, patients were enrolled during active infection and were followed longitudinally through the course of disease. Each collaborating institution followed its own protocols to collect whole blood in K2EDTA tubes. For TCRbeta analysis, collaborator samples were shipped as frozen whole blood, as isolated PBMCs, or as DNA extracted from either sample type. TCRbeta CDR3 regions were amplified from genomic DNA using the immunoSEQ Assay, a bias-controlled multiplex PCR. The paper's data handling went like this. Nucleated cell counts per sample were estimated from amplification of reference gene primers within the assay. To quantify the absolute abundance of each unique TCRbeta CDR3 rearrangement, sequence reads were collapsed and filtered. For each sample, productive Simpson clonality was calculated as the square root of Simpson's diversity index across productive rearrangements. TCRdb carries this immuneACCESS record with in-frame sequences only. Its versions omit some clonotypes, under half of them owing to an unresolved V gene in the studies checked, with the rest unexplained. The D gene and trimming were derived from the DNA, and the V and J assignments and clone size from that table. This sample comprises under 400,000 clones, roughly nine tenths of them detected only once. Roughly 3.9% of the sample lies in the top ten.

Sequencing was performed on peripheral blood. The chain is assembled from TRBV6-1 and TRBJ1-4; TRBD1 might be the D gene, on 5 matching bases. This sequence originates from a woman aged 60-75 years with COVID-19, enrolled during active disease. CDR3 region: CASSETNRNEKLFF. The nucleotides are TGTGCCAGCAGTGAAACAAACAGGAATGAAAAACTGTTTTTT.